The 30 T cell receptor beta chains below were found in one sample sequenced in a study of a mutant IDH1 vaccine in newly diagnosed glioma. TCRdb keeps only in-frame clones here, not all; method: immunoSEQ multiplex PCR. The sample has about 56,000 clones; around 89% are singletons. Time point reported: week 5, during vaccination. Each vaccine dose was 300 ug of mutant IDH1 20-mer peptide, with topical imiquimod. No antigen has been assigned to these receptors. Sequenced material: PBMCs, taken from a glioma patient whose treatment included an IDH1 peptide vaccine. These receptors were obtained from a woman between 40 and 55 years old with glioma.

A remark on this clone: One base away lies a much larger clone, so this may be a sequencing read error. This chain connects TRBV7-9 to TRBJ1-4, with D maybe TRBD1 (5 bases). This CDR3 contains 12 residues. CDR1 and CDR2 (germline): SEHNR, FQNEAQ (reference sequence). CDR3 coding DNA: TGTGCCGGCAGCAGCAGGGAGGAAAAACTGTTTTTT. It encodes CAGSSREEKLFF.

J is TRBJ1-1 and V is TRBV6-5; D remains unclear. The CDR3 runs 13 residues. Trimming left V 3 bases short and J 5 bases short, with 10 bases between. Germline values: CDR1 MNHEY, CDR2 SVGAGI. The CDR3 loop reads CASSYRVWTEAFF. CDR3 bases: TGTGCCAGCAGTTATAGGGTTTGGACTGAAGCTTTCTTT.

The chain combines TRBV12-5 with TRBJ2-7, with TRBD1 matching over 8 bases. With 5 bases clipped from V and 4 bases from J, the junction kept 10 bases outside the gene matches. There are 15 residues in the CDR3. CDR1 LGHNT and CDR2 FRNRAP come from the germline V gene. CDR3 protein: CASGPLTTGVYEQYF. CDR3 DNA sequence: TGTGCTAGTGGTCCCTTGACGACAGGGGTTTACGAGCAGTACTTC. The variable domain in full, with the rest retrieved from reference TRBV12-5 and TRBJ2-7, is DARVTQTPRHKVTEMGQEVTMRCQPILGHNTVFWYRQTMMQGLELLAYFRNRAPLDDSGMPKDRFSAEMPDATLATLKIQPSEPRDSAVYFCASGPLTTGVYEQYFGPGTRLTVT.

The chain uses TRBV6-6 and TRBJ1-2; D is possibly TRBD1 (6 bases). CDR3 length equals 13 residues. Between the trimmed V and J ends, which lost 7 bases and 4 bases, there was a span of 13 bases. Germline lookup yields CDR1 MNHNY and CDR2 SVGAGI (reference sequence). The CDR3 region has the DNA TGTGCCAGCACTGAGGACAGACGCTATGGCTACACCTTC. Encoded protein: CASTEDRRYGYTF.

This chain joins TRBV6-5 and TRBJ2-1, with 12 nucleotides matching TRBD1. Germline loops: CDR1 MNHEY, CDR2 SVGAGI. The CDR3 covers 14 residues. The J segment lost 8 bases and the V segment lost 4 bases, leaving 3 bases of the junction unmatched. The CDR3 loop reads CASSLGTGGDEQFF. CDR3 DNA sequence: TGTGCCAGCAGTTTAGGGACAGGGGGCGATGAGCAGTTCTTC.

The chain is built from TRBV10-3 and TRBJ2-3; D unclear. The V gene lost 2 bases and the J gene lost 2 bases, with 11 bases spanning the gap. Per germline, CDR1 ENHRY and CDR2 SYGVKD. This CDR3 is built from 15 residues. The CDR3 region is CAISEEGHNTDTQYF. As DNA, the CDR3 is TGTGCCATCAGTGAGGAAGGGCATAACACAGATACGCAGTATTTT.

The chain couples TRBV18 to TRBJ1-4, with 7 bases fitting TRBD1. The germline CDR1 and CDR2 sequences are KGHSH and LQKENI. This CDR3 is 15 amino acids long. With 3 bases clipped from V and 3 bases from J, the junction kept 4 bases outside the gene matches. Here the CDR3 reads CASSPAGQPNEKLFF. CDR3 coding DNA: TGTGCCAGCTCACCTGCGGGACAGCCTAATGAAAAACTGTTTTTT.

The V call is TRBV30, the J call TRBJ1-1, with 7 nucleotides matching TRBD1. The ends lost 0 bases at V and 4 bases at J; junction bases unmatched: 8. The germline gives CDR1 GTSNPN, CDR2 SVGIG (reference sequence). This CDR3 is built from 15 residues. The CDR3 nucleotides are TGTGCCTGGAGTGTACTAACAGGGGCGAGCACTGAAGCTTTCTTT. It specifies CAWSVLTGASTEAFF.

This chain links TRBV5-1 with TRBJ2-2; D is perhaps TRBD1 (6 bases). Germline V gene data show CDR1 as SGHRS and CDR2 as YFSETQ. Deletions cut 3 bases from V and 4 bases from J, with 16 bases between. This CDR3 has 16 amino acids. As DNA, the CDR3 is TGCGCCAGCAGCTACACCCGGGCAGGGGTCACCGGGGAGCTGTTTTTT. It codes for CASSYTRAGVTGELFF.

The gene calls are TRBV5-1 and TRBJ2-1; D tentatively fits TRBD1 or TRBD2 (5 bases each). With 4 bases removed from V and 2 bases from J, the gap between germline ends came to 16 bases. CDR1 is SGHRS and CDR2 is YFSETQ in the germline V gene. There are 16 residues in the CDR3. The CDR3 sequence: CASSARDLLAYNEQFF. The CDR3 nucleotides are TGCGCCAGCAGCGCCCGGGACCTCCTCGCCTACAATGAGCAGTTCTTC.

The CDR3 here is CASSYSGRLNEKLFF. The DNA of the CDR3 is TGTGCCAGCAGTTACTCGGGCAGGCTGAATGAAAAACTGTTTTTT. The J gene is TRBJ1-4, the V gene TRBV6-5; no clear D. Between the trimmed V and J ends, which lost 0 bases and 5 bases, there was a span of 10 bases. The length of the CDR3 is 15 residues. In germline, CDR1 is MNHEY, CDR2 SVGAGI.

This clone was seen a handful of times. V usage is TRBV7-2 and J usage is TRBJ2-1, with D maybe TRBD1 (5 bases). CDR1 and CDR2 from the germline V gene are SGHTA and FQGNSA. The V gene lost 5 bases and the J gene lost 0 bases, with 11 bases spanning the gap. The CDR3 has 15 residues. CDR3 loop: CASSTQGFSYNEQFF. CDR3 in DNA: TGTGCCAGCAGCACTCAGGGTTTCTCCTACAATGAGCAGTTCTTC.

This clone has a single count. This sequence joins TRBV5-1 and TRBJ2-1; D call uncertain. Germline values: CDR1 SGHRS, CDR2 YFSETQ. The V end lost 1 base, the J end lost 2 bases, and 7 bases lay between the germline ends. The CDR3 loop spans 14 amino acids. The CDR3 loop is CASSLTVPYNEQFF. In DNA, the CDR3 is TGCGCCAGCAGCTTGACCGTCCCCTACAATGAGCAGTTCTTC.

Only one count was recorded for this clone. One junction end does not reproduce the germline sequence, and a read error may be involved. The chain carries TRBV5-6 and TRBJ2-3, with 8 nucleotides matching TRBD1. Germline CDR1 and CDR2: SGHDT and YYEEEE. The CDR3 spans 14 residues. This CDR3 reads CASSLAEGTGTPDF. In DNA form, the CDR3 reads TGTGCCAGCAGCTTGGCCGAGGGGACAGGCACGCCCGATTTT.

The CDR3 loop reads CASSLLLAADTQYF. In nucleotides, the CDR3 is TGCGCCAGCAGCCTTCTCCTGGCCGCGGATACGCAGTATTTT. This chain joins TRBV4-1 and TRBJ2-3, with D uncertain. Germline lookup yields CDR1 MGHRA and CDR2 YSYEKL. CDR3 size: 14 residues. V was pared by 4 bases and J by 6 bases, with 14 bases between.

This clone has only one observation. This chain joins TRBV11-1 and TRBJ2-7, with a possible D match to TRBD1 (5 bases). Trimming removed 0 bases at V and 3 bases at J, with 9 bases between. This CDR3 is built from 14 residues. Germline lookup yields CDR1 SGHAT and CDR2 FQDESV (reference sequence). The CDR3 spells CASSLAQGYYEQYF. In nucleotides, the CDR3 is TGTGCCAGCAGCTTAGCCCAGGGATACTACGAGCAGTACTTC.

This chain connects TRBV10-1 to TRBJ2-1; 9 nucleotides match TRBD2. This CDR3 comprises 15 residues. J was trimmed by 4 bases and V by 3 bases; bases with no gene match: 4. Germline CDR1 is WNHNN and CDR2 is SYGVQD (reference sequence). DNA of the CDR3: TGCGCCAGCAGTGAAGGTAGCGGGGGTTACAATGAGCAGTTCTTC. Amino acid sequence: CASSEGSGGYNEQFF.

This chain connects TRBV19 to TRBJ2-3; D perhaps matches TRBD1 (7 bases). In germline, CDR1 is LNHDA, CDR2 SQIVND (reference sequence). V was cut by 7 bases and J by 3 bases, with 14 bases left in between. There are 14 residues in the CDR3. Here the CDR3 DNA reads TGTGCCAGTAACAGCAGGGGGAGGACAGATACGCAGTATTTT. It is translated as CASNSRGRTDTQYF. Supplemented by reference TRBV19 and TRBJ2-3, the full variable domain reads DGGITQSPKYLFRKEGQNVTLSCEQNLNHDAMYWYRQDPGQGLRLIYYSQIVNDFQKGDIAEGYSVSREKKESFPLTVTSAQKNPTAFYLCASNSRGRTDTQYFGPGTRLTVL.

The rearrangement joins TRBV4-2 to TRBJ1-1; D might be TRBD1 (5 bases). Germline V gene data show CDR1 as LGHNA and CDR2 as YNFKEQ. The CDR3 covers 15 residues. Trimming took 1 base from V and 0 from J, leaving 9 bases between them. This CDR3 reads CASSQGAGMNTEAFF. CDR3 DNA sequence: TGTGCCAGCAGCCAAGGAGCAGGGATGAACACTGAAGCTTTCTTT.

The gene calls are TRBV5-6 and TRBJ1-4, with 9 bases lining up with TRBD1. Germline V gene lookup returns CDR1 SGHDT and CDR2 YYEEEE. The CDR3 covers 15 residues. With 5 bases clipped from V and 5 bases from J, the junction kept 7 bases outside the gene matches. This CDR3 is CASSDDRGLNEKLFF. The DNA of the CDR3 is TGTGCCAGCAGTGACGACAGGGGGTTAAATGAAAAACTGTTTTTT.

The V and J genes are TRBV19 and TRBJ1-2; D may be TRBD1 (5 bases). This CDR3 has 14 amino acids. The germline V gene has CDR1 LNHDA and CDR2 SQIVND (reference sequence). The V and J ends lost 3 bases and 0 bases respectively, with 8 bases between them. The CDR3 spells CASSITGANYGYTF. The DNA of the CDR3 is TGTGCCAGTAGTATTACGGGGGCTAACTATGGCTACACCTTC.

Only a few counts were recorded for this clone. The rearrangement links TRBV30 to TRBJ1-5; D is undetermined. Germline assignment: CDR1 GTSNPN and CDR2 SVGIG (reference sequence). Deletions cut 0 bases from V and 3 bases from J, with 6 bases between. This CDR3 has 13 residues. The CDR3 bases are TGTGCCTGGAGTGTAAGGGACAATCAGCCCCAGCATTTT. This sequence encodes CAWSVRDNQPQHF.

This rearrangement joins TRBV30 to TRBJ1-1; D is unresolved. The CDR3 runs 12 residues. With 5 bases removed from V and 0 bases from J, the gap between germline ends came to 7 bases. Per germline, CDR1 GTSNPN and CDR2 SVGIG (reference sequence). The CDR3 DNA is TGTGCCTGGGGCAGGTTGAACACTGAAGCTTTCTTT. Protein: CAWGRLNTEAFF.

The chain employs TRBV18 and TRBJ2-3, with D possibly matching TRBD1 (6 bases). V was pared by 3 bases and J by 6 bases, with 10 bases between. The CDR3 extends over 13 amino acids. CDR1 and CDR2 from the germline V gene are KGHSH and LQKENI. CDR3 coding DNA: TGTGCCAGCTCACCCGGGACAATCGATACGCAGTATTTT. Translating gives CASSPGTIDTQYF.

CDR3 amino acids: CASSYGIGETQYF. The CDR3 DNA is TGTGCCAGCAGTTACGGGATAGGGGAGACCCAGTACTTC. The chain joins TRBV6-5 to TRBJ2-5; unclear D gene. This CDR3 contains 13 residues. V dropped 2 bases and J dropped 5 bases, with 9 bases sitting between them. The V gene's germline CDR1 is MNHEY and CDR2 SVGAGI.

The rearrangement uses TRBV6-1 and TRBJ1-5; D is possibly TRBD1 (5 bases). V lost 6 bases, J lost 4 bases, and 22 bases lay in between. This CDR3 has 17 residues. Germline-derived CDR1 and CDR2 are MNHNS and SASEGT. The CDR3 sequence: CASRETQGAGANQPQHF. The CDR3 DNA reads as TGTGCCAGCAGGGAAACCCAGGGAGCTGGAGCAAATCAGCCCCAGCATTTT.

The CDR3: CASSYAKGLYEQYF. The CDR3 DNA reads TGTGCCAGCAGTTACGCGAAGGGGTTGTACGAGCAGTACTTC. This chain links TRBV6-5 with TRBJ2-7; tentatively, D is TRBD1 (5 bases). CDR1 MNHEY and CDR2 SVGAGI come from the germline V gene. V shed 2 bases and J shed 4 bases, with 12 bases lying between them. The CDR3 totals 14 residues.

CDR3 residues: CASSGGQGRGGYGYTF. Here the CDR3 DNA reads TGTGCCAGCAGTGGCGGACAGGGAAGGGGTGGCTATGGCTACACCTTC. The V and J genes are TRBV6-1 and TRBJ1-2; 8 bases agree with TRBD1. Germline-derived CDR1 and CDR2 are MNHNS and SASEGT. J was trimmed by 4 bases and V by 4 bases; bases with no gene match: 11. The CDR3 length is 16 residues.

J is TRBJ1-2 and V is TRBV12-5; D is uncertain. V shed 5 bases and J shed 7 bases, with 17 bases lying between them. This CDR3 is built from 14 residues. CDR1 is LGHNT and CDR2 is FRNRAP in the germline V gene. This CDR3 is CASGPGLGFAGYTF. The CDR3 DNA reads TGTGCTAGTGGTCCAGGTTTGGGGTTTGCTGGCTACACCTTC.

This chain links TRBV4-2 with TRBJ1-2, with D possibly being TRBD1 (5 bases). CDR3 length: 16 amino acids. V was clipped by 1 base and J by 2 bases, with 14 bases between them. Per germline, CDR1 LGHNA and CDR2 YNFKEQ. CDR3 residues: CASSQGSGGTNYGYTF. CDR3 nucleotide sequence: TGTGCCAGCAGCCAAGGTAGTGGGGGAACCAACTATGGCTACACCTTC.